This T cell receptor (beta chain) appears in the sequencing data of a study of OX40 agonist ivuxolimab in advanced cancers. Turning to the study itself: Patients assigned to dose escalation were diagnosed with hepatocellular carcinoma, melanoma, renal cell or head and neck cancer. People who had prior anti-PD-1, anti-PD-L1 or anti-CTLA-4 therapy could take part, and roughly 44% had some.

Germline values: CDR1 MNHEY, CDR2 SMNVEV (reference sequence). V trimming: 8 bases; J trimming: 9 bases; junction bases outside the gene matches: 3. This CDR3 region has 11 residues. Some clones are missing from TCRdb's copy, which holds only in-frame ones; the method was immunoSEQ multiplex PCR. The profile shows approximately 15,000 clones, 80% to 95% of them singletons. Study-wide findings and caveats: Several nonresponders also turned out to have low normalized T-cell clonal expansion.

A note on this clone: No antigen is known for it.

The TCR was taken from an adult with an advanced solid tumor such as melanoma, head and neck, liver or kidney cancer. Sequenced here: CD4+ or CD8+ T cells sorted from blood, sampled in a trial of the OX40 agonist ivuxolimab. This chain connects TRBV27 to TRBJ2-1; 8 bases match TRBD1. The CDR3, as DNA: TGTGCCAGCCAGGGGGCAAGTGAGCAGTTCTTC. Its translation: CASQGASEQFF.